The sample holds a few counts of the clone carrying this TCR beta chain. Its antigen is not identified. This record comes from a study of beta chain features in type 1 diabetes. Study-level points and caveats: In comparison with healthy donors, patients had naive, central memory and Treg TCRB repertoires that appeared more similar. Insertions were fewer and deletions more numerous at VDJ junctions in type 1 diabetes patients.

Sequencing targeted expressed TCRB transcripts, as all isolated RNA had been reverse transcribed. Libraries were prepared by immunoSEQ multiplex PCR; TCRdb keeps only in-frame clonotypes and omits some of them. This table holds fewer than 500,000 clones, approximately 15% found once. The V end lost 0 bases, the J end lost 0 bases, and 12 bases lay between the germline ends. Germline V gene sequence: CDR1 KGHSH, CDR2 LQKENI. This CDR3 has 16 residues. This chain links TRBV18 with TRBJ2-7; weak D call: TRBD2 (6 bases). The sample was naive CD4+ T cells from blood. The receptor was derived from a man aged 25-45 years in good health. The CDR3 region is CASSPPEGRSSYEQYF. DNA for the CDR3: TGTGCCAGCTCACCACCGGAGGGGCGAAGCTCCTACGAGCAGTACTTC.